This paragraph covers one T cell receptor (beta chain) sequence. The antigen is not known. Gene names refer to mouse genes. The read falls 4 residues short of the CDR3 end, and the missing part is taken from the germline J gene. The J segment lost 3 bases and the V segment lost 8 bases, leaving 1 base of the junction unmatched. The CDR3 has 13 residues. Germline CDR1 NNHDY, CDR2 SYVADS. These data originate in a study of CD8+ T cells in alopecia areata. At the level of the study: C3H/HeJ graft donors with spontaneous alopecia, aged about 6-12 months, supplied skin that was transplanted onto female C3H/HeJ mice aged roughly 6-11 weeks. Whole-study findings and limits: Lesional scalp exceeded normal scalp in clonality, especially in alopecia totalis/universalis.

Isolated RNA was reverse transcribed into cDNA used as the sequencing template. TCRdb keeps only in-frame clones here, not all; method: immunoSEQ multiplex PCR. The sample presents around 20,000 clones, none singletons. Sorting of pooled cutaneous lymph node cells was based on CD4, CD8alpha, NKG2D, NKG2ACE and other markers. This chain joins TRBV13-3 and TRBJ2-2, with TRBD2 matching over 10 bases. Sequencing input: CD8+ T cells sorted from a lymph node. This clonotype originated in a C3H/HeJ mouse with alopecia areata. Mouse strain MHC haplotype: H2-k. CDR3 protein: CARGTGDTGQLYF. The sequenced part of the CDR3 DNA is TGTGCCAGAGGGACTGGGGACACCGGG.